These 25 T cell receptor beta chains share one sample of origin, sequenced in a study of cytomegalovirus exposure and HLA in healthy donors. It was with 60 Vbeta and 13 Jbeta primers that the PCR ran. This table comes from immunoSEQ multiplex PCR, and its TCRdb copy is limited to in-frame clones, with some not included. The sample includes about 160,000 clones, about two thirds of them seen just once. The sequencing sample was made of PBMCs. These receptors originate from a woman in her 30s in good health and CMV-seronegative.

This clone was picked up a small number of times. This CDR3 is also generated by other DNA sequences in the sample. V and J are TRBV27 and TRBJ2-7; D unclear. V was clipped by 2 bases and J by 2 bases, with 10 bases between them. Germline assignment: CDR1 MNHEY and CDR2 SMNVEV (reference sequence). The CDR3 length is 14 residues. The CDR3 loop is CASSLTRNPYEQYF. CDR3 coding DNA: TGTGCCAGCAGTTTAACCAGGAATCCCTACGAGCAGTACTTC.

The chain joins TRBV2 to TRBJ2-5; 8 nucleotides align to TRBD2. Trimming at V came to 7 bases and at J to 3 bases, leaving 7 bases not matched to a gene. Per the germline V gene, CDR1 is SNHLY and CDR2 is FYNNEI. The CDR3 length is 14 residues. The CDR3 DNA reads as TGTGCCAGCATCGCCACTAGCGGAAAAGAGACCCAGTACTTC. This gives the protein CASIATSGKETQYF.

The chain uses TRBV6-4 and TRBJ2-2; D is uncertain. The CDR3 covers 14 residues. Per germline, CDR1 MRHNA and CDR2 SNTAGT. V was cut by 4 bases and J by 5 bases, with 11 bases left in between. The chain's CDR3 is CASSGNAETGELFF. DNA for the CDR3: TGTGCCAGCAGTGGCAACGCGGAGACCGGGGAGCTGTTTTTT.

V and J are TRBV7-2 and TRBJ2-1, with a weak D call TRBD2 (5 bases). The V gene lost 3 bases and the J gene lost 2 bases, with 11 bases spanning the gap. The CDR3 loop spans 15 amino acids. Germline-derived CDR1 and CDR2 are SGHTA and FQGNSA. The CDR3 loop reads CASSLVAPTYNEQFF. The CDR3 region has the DNA TGTGCCAGCAGCTTGGTAGCGCCAACCTACAATGAGCAGTTCTTC. The entire variable domain, with the rest obtained from reference TRBV7-2 and TRBJ2-1, is as follows: GAGVSQSPSNKVTEKGKDVELRCDPISGHTALYWYRQSLGQGLEFLIYFQGNSAPDKSGLPSDRFSAERTGGSVSTLTIQRTQQEDSAVYLCASSLVAPTYNEQFFGPGTRLTVL.

Details on this clone: Distinct nucleotide sequences in the sample also encode this CDR3. This sequence joins TRBV30 and TRBJ1-1; D is uncertain. Germline V gives CDR1 GTSNPN, CDR2 SVGIG (reference sequence). CDR3 length: 13 residues. V dropped 1 base and J dropped 1 base, with 7 bases sitting between them. Here the CDR3 reads CAWSGQPNTEAFF. The CDR3 region has the DNA TGTGCCTGGAGTGGACAACCGAACACTGAAGCTTTCTTT.

V is TRBV5-1 and J is TRBJ2-1; D is perhaps TRBD1 (6 bases). The CDR3 loop spans 12 amino acids. Trimming took 4 bases from V and 6 from J, leaving 8 bases between them. Germline V CDR1 and CDR2: SGHRS, YFSETQ. The CDR3 nucleotides are TGCGCCAGCAGCGCGACAGGCAATGAGCAGTTCTTC. Translation: CASSATGNEQFF.

The genes are TRBV6-5 and TRBJ2-5; 9 nucleotides agree with TRBD2. Germline-derived CDR1 and CDR2 are MNHEY and SVGAGI. Germline trimming cut 6 bases from V and 5 bases from J; bases unmatched to any gene: 4. The CDR3 runs 13 residues. CDR3 nucleotides: TGTGCCAGCAGGGCGGGGGGGTGGGAGACCCAGTACTTC. Translating it yields CASRAGGWETQYF.

This clone has more than one count but fewer than ten. V gene TRBV2 combines with J gene TRBJ2-7; 10 positions match TRBD1. The CDR3 consists of 15 residues. J was trimmed by 4 bases and V by 2 bases; bases with no gene match: 5. The V gene's germline CDR1 is SNHLY and CDR2 FYNNEI. CDR3 sequence (DNA): TGTGCCAGCAGTGAATCTGGGACAGGGGTTTACGAGCAGTACTTC. Amino acids: CASSESGTGVYEQYF.

The V gene is TRBV27, the J gene TRBJ2-7; D ambiguous. Deletions cut 4 bases from V and 4 bases from J, with 5 bases between. CDR1 MNHEY and CDR2 SMNVEV come from the germline V gene (reference sequence). CDR3 length: 11 residues. CDR3 in amino acids: CASSSGYEQYF. In nucleotides, the CDR3 is TGTGCCAGCAGTTCCGGGTACGAGCAGTACTTC.

This chain joins TRBV9 and TRBJ2-1; the match to TRBD2 covers 8 bases. Germline values: CDR1 SGDLS, CDR2 YYNGEE. The CDR3 contains 16 residues. Trimming took 2 bases from V and 8 from J; bases not matched to a gene: 12. CDR3 bases: TGTGCCAGCAGCGTCCCCACTAGCGGATCTTTGGATGAGCAGTTCTTC. Encoded protein: CASSVPTSGSLDEQFF.

The sample holds a few counts of this clone. The chain is built from TRBV20-1 and TRBJ1-2; D remains ambiguous. The CDR3 covers 10 residues. V lost 6 bases to trimming and J lost 6 bases, with 8 bases between them. Looked up from germline, CDR1 is DFQATT and CDR2 is SNEGSKA (reference sequence). Here the CDR3 reads CSAGIDGYTF. The CDR3 DNA sequence: TGCAGTGCGGGCATAGATGGCTACACCTTC.

This chain connects TRBV6-1 to TRBJ1-2; 8 positions agree with TRBD1. Germline V gives CDR1 MNHNS, CDR2 SASEGT. The CDR3 runs 16 residues. V shed 1 base, J shed 5 bases, and the junction held 9 bases outside the gene matches. The CDR3 here is CASSEGTGPWGYGYTF. For the CDR3, the DNA is TGTGCCAGCAGTGAAGGGACAGGGCCATGGGGTTATGGCTACACCTTC.

V gene TRBV28 combines with J gene TRBJ1-2; D unclear. The V gene's germline CDR1 is MDHEN and CDR2 SYDVKM. This CDR3 is 11 amino acids long. V gave up 4 bases and J gave up 4 bases, with 4 bases separating them. The CDR3 DNA sequence: TGTGCCAGCAGTTCCGGCTATGGCTACACCTTC. This codes for CASSSGYGYTF.

The chain links TRBV29-1 to TRBJ1-2, with D perhaps TRBD1 (6 bases). Germline CDR1 and CDR2: SQVTM and ANQGSEA. The CDR3 is 12 amino acids. Trimming took off 6 bases at V and 4 bases at J, with 12 bases between the two ends. CDR3 sequence reads: CSVGTTIYGYTF. In nucleotides, the CDR3 is TGCAGCGTGGGGACAACCATCTATGGCTACACCTTC.

The chain joins TRBV2 to TRBJ2-7; no reliable D call. The CDR3 totals 14 residues. Germline CDR1 SNHLY, CDR2 FYNNEI. V lost 1 base and J 2 bases, leaving 9 bases between the germline ends. The CDR3 reads CASSEEVLPYEQYF. CDR3 coding DNA: TGTGCCAGCAGTGAAGAAGTACTGCCCTACGAGCAGTACTTC. The entire variable domain, with the rest obtained from reference TRBV2 and TRBJ2-7, is as follows: EPEVTQTPSHQVTQMGQEVILRCVPISNHLYFYWYRQILGQKVEFLVSFYNNEISEKSEIFDDQFSVERPDGSNFTLKIRSTKLEDSAMYFCASSEEVLPYEQYFGPGTRLTVT.

The genes are TRBV19 and TRBJ1-2; a weak D match, TRBD1 (6 bases). The germline V gene encodes CDR1 LNHDA and CDR2 SQIVND (reference sequence). V was trimmed by 8 bases and J by 7 bases, leaving 14 bases between them. The CDR3 runs to 12 residues. The CDR3 DNA reads as TGTGCCAGTGGAATTTACAGGGCTGGCTACACCTTC. Encoded protein: CASGIYRAGYTF.

The CDR3 protein is CASSVTDRGNTIYF. In DNA, the CDR3 is TGTGCCAGCAGCGTAACGGACAGAGGAAACACCATATATTTT. J is TRBJ1-3 and V is TRBV9; tentative D call: TRBD1 (6 bases). From germline, CDR1 is SGDLS and CDR2 YYNGEE. This CDR3 comprises 14 residues. The V and J ends lost 1 base and 4 bases respectively, with 9 bases between them.

The chain joins TRBV19 to TRBJ2-2; a possible D gene is TRBD1 (6 bases). The germline CDR1 and CDR2 sequences are LNHDA and SQIVND (reference sequence). V lost 2 bases and J lost 6, with 22 bases in between. The CDR3 length is 18 residues. The CDR3 sequence is CASSISPVVGAGPGELFF. CDR3 nucleotides: TGTGCCAGTAGTATAAGCCCCGTTGTGGGGGCAGGTCCCGGGGAGCTGTTTTTT.

The chain recombines TRBV4-2 with TRBJ1-5; TRBD1 might be the D (6 bases). The CDR3 runs 13 residues. The germline V and J ends were trimmed by 0 bases and 6 bases, with 6 bases remaining between them. Germline CDR1 LGHNA, CDR2 YNFKEQ. The CDR3 here is CASSQEGGQPQHF. CDR3 coding DNA: TGTGCCAGCAGCCAAGAAGGGGGTCAGCCCCAGCATTTT.

The genes are TRBV5-1 and TRBJ1-3, with a possible D match to TRBD1 (5 bases). Trimming took 2 bases from V and 0 from J, leaving 12 bases between them. Per germline, CDR1 SGHRS and CDR2 YFSETQ. The length of the CDR3 is 16 residues. CDR3 sequence (DNA): TGCGCCAGCAGCTTTGGGACTTACCTCTCTGGAAACACCATATATTTT. Translated: CASSFGTYLSGNTIYF.

This chain connects TRBV10-3 to TRBJ2-1; 9 bases agree with TRBD2. The CDR3 totals 17 residues. CDR1 ENHRY and CDR2 SYGVKD come from the germline V gene. V shed 6 bases and J 0 bases; nucleotides not matched to a gene: 9. The CDR3 nucleotides read TGTGCCATCAGGGATCTAGCGGGGCTAAGCTCCTACAATGAGCAGTTCTTC. This gives the protein CAIRDLAGLSSYNEQFF.

This clone was detected once. The chain recombines TRBV2 with TRBJ2-3, with TRBD1 matching 8 bases. CDR1 is SNHLY, CDR2 FYNNEI, per germline. V trimming: 4 bases; J trimming: 3 bases; junction bases outside the gene matches: 6. The CDR3 runs 15 residues. The CDR3 DNA reads as TGTGCCAGCAGTGGTTGGACAGGGATAACAGATACGCAGTATTTT. The encoded protein is CASSGWTGITDTQYF.

The gene calls are TRBV15 and TRBJ2-7, with a weak D call TRBD2 (5 bases). CDR1 is LNHNV and CDR2 is YYDKDF in the germline V gene (reference sequence). Trimming removed 3 bases at V and 2 bases at J, with 8 bases between. CDR3 length equals 13 residues. This CDR3 is CATSRDSTYEQYF. The CDR3 DNA sequence: TGTGCCACCAGCAGGGACTCTACCTACGAGCAGTACTTC.

The chain links TRBV2 to TRBJ2-1; no reliable D call. The CDR3 has 15 residues. Trimming removed 4 bases from V and 0 bases from J, with 10 bases in between. CDR1 SNHLY and CDR2 FYNNEI come from the germline V gene. CDR3 region: CASSVGPTSYNEQFF. Here the CDR3 DNA reads TGTGCCAGCAGTGTTGGCCCCACCTCCTACAATGAGCAGTTCTTC.

The sample holds a few counts of this clone. V gene TRBV5-1 combines with J gene TRBJ2-1, with 8 bases matching TRBD2. J was trimmed by 8 bases and V by 8 bases; bases with no gene match: 9. Germline V CDR1 and CDR2: SGHRS, YFSETQ. The CDR3 has 13 residues. The CDR3 region is CASGDGRGYEQFF. The CDR3 nucleotides read TGCGCCAGTGGTGACGGGAGGGGATATGAGCAGTTCTTC.